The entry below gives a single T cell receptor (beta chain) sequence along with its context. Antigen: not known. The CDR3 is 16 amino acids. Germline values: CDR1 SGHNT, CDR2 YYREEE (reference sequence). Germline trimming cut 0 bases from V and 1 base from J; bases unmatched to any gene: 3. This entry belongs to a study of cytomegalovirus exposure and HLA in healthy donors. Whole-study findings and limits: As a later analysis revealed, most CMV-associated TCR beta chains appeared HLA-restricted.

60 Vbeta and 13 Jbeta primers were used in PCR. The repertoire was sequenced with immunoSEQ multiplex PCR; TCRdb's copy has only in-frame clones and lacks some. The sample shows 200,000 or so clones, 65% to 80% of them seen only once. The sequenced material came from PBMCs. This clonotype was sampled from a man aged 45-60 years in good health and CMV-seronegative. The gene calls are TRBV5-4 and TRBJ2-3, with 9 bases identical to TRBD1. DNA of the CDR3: TGTGCCAGCAGCTTGGCCACAGGGGGCGGCACAGATACGCAGTATTTT. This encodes CASSLATGGGTDTQYF.